The 6 T cell receptor beta chains listed next were all sequenced from one sample in a study of cytomegalovirus exposure and HLA in healthy donors. With 60 Vbeta and 13 Jbeta primers, the PCR was carried out. Sequenced by immunoSEQ multiplex PCR; TCRdb stores in-frame clones only, minus some. The sample contains approximately 140,000 clones, roughly four fifths of which appear only once. The sample taken for sequencing was PBMCs. All receptors come from a woman in her fifties or sixties in good health and CMV-seronegative.

The CDR3 loop reads CASSAEGGGYGYTF. The DNA of the CDR3 is TGTGCCAGTAGTGCTGAAGGGGGCGGCTATGGCTACACCTTC. The V call is TRBV19, the J call TRBJ1-2, with 7 bases aligning to TRBD1. Unmatched junction bases numbered 7, after V lost 5 bases and J lost 4 bases. This CDR3 contains 14 residues. CDR1 is LNHDA, CDR2 SQIVND, per germline (reference sequence). Drawing the rest from reference TRBV19 and TRBJ1-2, the complete variable domain is DGGITQSPKYLFRKEGQNVTLSCEQNLNHDAMYWYRQDPGQGLRLIYYSQIVNDFQKGDIAEGYSVSREKKESFPLTVTSAQKNPTAFYLCASSAEGGGYGYTFGSGTRLTVV.

The chain joins TRBV25-1 to TRBJ2-1; 7 nucleotides line up with TRBD2. The CDR3 totals 16 residues. Germline V lookup: CDR1 MGHDK, CDR2 SYGVNS. Losses at the gene ends were 3 bases for V and 0 bases for J; bases not matched to a gene: 5. DNA for the CDR3: TGTGCCAGCAGTGAGAGCGGGGAGAGCTCCTACAATGAGCAGTTCTTC. It specifies CASSESGESSYNEQFF.

The chain joins TRBV10-3 to TRBJ1-2, with D possibly being TRBD1 (5 bases). The germline V and J ends were trimmed by 0 bases and 4 bases, with 12 bases remaining between them. The CDR3 is made up of 15 amino acids. Germline-derived CDR1 and CDR2 are ENHRY and SYGVKD. CDR3 region: CAISESRGGSYGYTF. The CDR3 bases are TGTGCCATCAGTGAGTCTCGGGGGGGAAGCTATGGCTACACCTTC.

This clone has just a few counts. This chain uses TRBV4-2 with TRBJ1-4; D is possibly TRBD1 (5 bases). The CDR3 length is 15 residues. The V gene's germline CDR1 is LGHNA and CDR2 YNFKEQ. V was shortened by 0 bases and J by 7 bases, with 12 bases between the two germline ends. CDR3 region: CASSQEIWTLEKLFF. The CDR3 DNA sequence: TGTGCCAGCAGCCAAGAAATTTGGACACTTGAAAAACTGTTTTTT.

This rearrangement joins TRBV29-1 to TRBJ2-5, with TRBD2 as a possible D gene (6 bases). Germline CDR1 SQVTM, CDR2 ANQGSEA. V lost 4 bases, J lost 5 bases, and 11 bases lay in between. The CDR3 totals 12 residues. CDR3 coding DNA: TGCAGCGTTGGACTAGTTCGGGAGACCCAGTACTTC. Protein: CSVGLVRETQYF.

The V and J genes are TRBV6-5 and TRBJ1-1; D not resolved. The CDR3 is 13 amino acids. CDR1 is MNHEY and CDR2 is SVGAGI in the germline V gene. V was cut by 0 bases and J by 3 bases, with 5 bases left in between. The CDR3 nucleotides read TGTGCCAGCAGTTACTCGAGGTACACTGAAGCTTTCTTT. The encoded protein is CASSYSRYTEAFF.